The 28 T cell receptor beta chains below come from one sample, sequenced in a study of shared clonotypes between healthy human individuals. Sequencing used immunoSEQ multiplex PCR; TCRdb keeps in-frame clones, though not all of them. The sample contains millions of clones, 80% to 95% of which appear only once. Sequenced material: naive CD4+ T cells from PBMCs. The subset is: CD45RA+ positively selected. The receptor set was obtained from a young man in good health. Some clones in this sample may be carry-over from other donors' samples.

The V gene is TRBV9, the J gene TRBJ2-2; tentatively, D is TRBD2 (6 bases). The CDR3 has 15 amino acids. The germline V gene encodes CDR1 SGDLS and CDR2 YYNGEE. Deletions cut 3 bases from V and 3 bases from J, with 12 bases between. The DNA of the CDR3 is TGTGCCAGCAGCGAAAGGCTAGCGTACACCGGGGAGCTGTTTTTT. This gives the protein CASSERLAYTGELFF.

The rearrangement uses TRBV9 and TRBJ1-4; D perhaps matches TRBD1 (5 bases). CDR3 length equals 14 residues. Germline CDR1 is SGDLS and CDR2 is YYNGEE. Deletions cut 3 bases from V and 5 bases from J, with 11 bases between. The CDR3 DNA is TGTGCCAGCAGCGCGCGGGACCTAAATGAAAAACTGTTTTTT. Amino acids: CASSARDLNEKLFF.

The chain is built from TRBV27 and TRBJ2-7, with 8 positions matching TRBD2. After removal of 8 bases from V and 7 bases from J, the junction contained 13 bases not matched to a gene. The germline V gene has CDR1 MNHEY and CDR2 SMNVEV (reference sequence). The CDR3 runs to 14 residues. CDR3 residues: CASGGREGHGEQYF. In DNA form, the CDR3 reads TGTGCCAGCGGAGGACGGGAGGGCCATGGTGAGCAGTACTTC.

V gene TRBV5-1 combines with J gene TRBJ2-7, with 9 bases fitting TRBD2. CDR3 length: 16 amino acids. Looked up from germline, CDR1 is SGHRS and CDR2 is YFSETQ. Trimming cost V 0 bases and J 3 bases; bases outside gene matches: 7. DNA for the CDR3: TGCGCCAGCAGCTTGGCCCCGGCGGGAGGGGACTACGAGCAGTACTTC. Translating gives CASSLAPAGGDYEQYF.

Concerning this clone: A junction boundary mismatches the germline segment, possibly from a read error. V gene TRBV7-8 combines with J gene TRBJ2-1, with 8 bases fitting TRBD2. The CDR3 is 14 residues long. Per the germline V gene, CDR1 is SGHVS and CDR2 is FQNEAQ. CDR3 residues: CASTLAGFYNEQFF. CDR3 DNA: TGTGCCAGCACCTTAGCGGGGTTTTACAATGAGCAGTTCTTC.

This clone was detected once. Other nucleotide sequences in the sample specify the same CDR3. The chain employs TRBV6-5 and TRBJ1-2; 7 nucleotides match TRBD1. Losses at the gene ends were 5 bases for V and 1 base for J; bases not matched to a gene: 1. CDR1 MNHEY and CDR2 SVGAGI come from the germline V gene. This CDR3 is 13 amino acids long. The CDR3 region has the DNA TGTGCCAGCAGTAGACAGGGTAACTATGGCTACACCTTC. Its protein product is CASSRQGNYGYTF.

The rearrangement uses TRBV10-2 and TRBJ1-1, with D possibly matching TRBD1 (6 bases). The CDR3 contains 13 residues. The V and J ends lost 6 bases and 4 bases respectively, with 12 bases between them. Per germline, CDR1 WSHSY and CDR2 SAAADI. The CDR3 DNA reads as TGCGCCAGCAGGGACAGATCTTTCACTGAAGCTTTCTTT. This gives the protein CASRDRSFTEAFF.

This chain connects TRBV5-1 to TRBJ1-1; a possible D gene is TRBD1 (5 bases). From germline, CDR1 is SGHRS and CDR2 YFSETQ. The CDR3 consists of 13 residues. V was shortened by 5 bases and J by 0 bases, with 8 bases between the two germline ends. The DNA of the CDR3 is TGCGCCAGCAGTGCAGGGATGAACACTGAAGCTTTCTTT. This encodes CASSAGMNTEAFF.

The V and J genes are TRBV4-1 and TRBJ1-5; 8 nucleotides agree with TRBD1. Germline V gene lookup returns CDR1 MGHRA and CDR2 YSYEKL. J gave up 4 bases and V 1 base, and 9 bases lay outside the gene matches. The CDR3 contains 17 residues. DNA for the CDR3: TGCGCCAGCAGCCAAGGGGGGGCCTACAGGGGGAATCAGCCCCAGCATTTT. It codes for CASSQGGAYRGNQPQHF.

Note on this clone: Other DNA sequences within the sample encode an identical CDR3. J is TRBJ2-5 and V is TRBV4-1; 13 bases are a match to TRBD2. Germline CDR1 is MGHRA and CDR2 is YSYEKL. V lost 3 bases and J lost 1; bases outside the gene matches: 2. The CDR3 contains 16 residues. The CDR3 region is CASSHGLAGAQETQYF. CDR3 bases: TGCGCCAGCAGCCATGGACTAGCGGGGGCCCAAGAGACCCAGTACTTC.

In this sample, this clone turned up once. The CDR3 DNA reads TGTGCCAGCAGCTTCGGGTCAGGGAGAACCTACGAGCAGTACTTC. The encoded protein is CASSFGSGRTYEQYF. This rearrangement joins TRBV11-3 to TRBJ2-7, with D perhaps given as TRBD1 or TRBD2 (5 bases each). The germline V and J ends were trimmed by 3 bases and 2 bases, with 14 bases remaining between them. This CDR3 is built from 15 residues. Per the germline V gene, CDR1 is SGHNT and CDR2 is YENEEA.

This rearrangement joins TRBV28 to TRBJ1-5; the D gene is possibly TRBD1 (5 bases). Germline V gene sequence: CDR1 MDHEN, CDR2 SYDVKM. This CDR3 is 14 amino acids long. Trimming pared 6 bases from V and 1 base from J, leaving 10 bases between. In nucleotides, the CDR3 is TGTGCCAGCAGCCTCAGACAGAGCAATCAGCCCCAGCATTTT. Translation gives CASSLRQSNQPQHF.

V and J are TRBV28 and TRBJ1-5, with 8 bases matching TRBD1. Losses at the gene ends were 8 bases for V and 3 bases for J; bases not matched to a gene: 6. CDR1 is MDHEN and CDR2 is SYDVKM in the germline V gene. CDR3 length: 14 residues. This CDR3 reads CASLAGQVNQPQHF. The CDR3 coding sequence is TGTGCCAGCCTGGCGGGACAGGTCAATCAGCCCCAGCATTTT.

As concerns this clone: Other DNA sequences within the sample encode an identical CDR3. The rearrangement links TRBV7-9 to TRBJ1-1; D is unresolved. The CDR3 covers 14 residues. The V end lost 1 base, the J end lost 5 bases, and 11 bases lay between the germline ends. From germline, CDR1 is SEHNR and CDR2 FQNEAQ (reference sequence). CDR3 sequence (DNA): TGTGCCAGCAGCTTAGGCGGGGTAGGGACTGAAGCTTTCTTT. Amino acid sequence: CASSLGGVGTEAFF.

The sample holds one count of this clone. The V call is TRBV28, the J call TRBJ2-7; D may be TRBD2 (5 bases). The V end was cut by 9 bases, the J end by 0 bases, with 15 bases between. The CDR3 totals 14 residues. Germline V gene lookup returns CDR1 MDHEN and CDR2 SYDVKM. The chain's CDR3 is CASRRAGGSYEQYF. Written as DNA, the CDR3 is TGTGCCAGTAGGCGGGCTGGCGGCTCCTACGAGCAGTACTTC.

A remark on this clone: One junction end disagrees with the germline gene, perhaps due to a read error. The chain is built from TRBV5-6 and TRBJ2-2; weak D call: TRBD1 (6 bases). Looked up from germline, CDR1 is SGHDT and CDR2 is YYEEEE. The CDR3 length is 13 residues. The CDR3: CASGLGAAGELFF. The CDR3 DNA reads as TGTGCCAGCGGCTTGGGGGCAGCCGGGGAGCTGTTTTTT.

This clone was observed a single time. The V and J genes are TRBV5-1 and TRBJ2-1; 11 bases are shared with TRBD2. V dropped 5 bases and J dropped 5; count of bases not matched to a gene: 9. Germline lookup yields CDR1 SGHRS and CDR2 YFSETQ. This CDR3 has 16 residues. CDR3 loop: CASSLLGLAGHNEQFF. DNA for the CDR3: TGCGCCAGCAGTCTCCTCGGACTAGCGGGCCACAATGAGCAGTTCTTC.

This chain joins TRBV10-3 and TRBJ2-5; possible D gene TRBD2, 6 bases. Germline CDR1 and CDR2: ENHRY and SYGVKD. This CDR3 spans 13 amino acids. V was cut by 11 bases and J by 1 base, with 14 bases left in between. CDR3 residues: CASGGNTQETQYF. The CDR3 region has the DNA TGTGCCTCCGGCGGGAATACCCAAGAGACCCAGTACTTC.

The chain couples TRBV5-4 to TRBJ2-7; a possible D gene is TRBD1 (5 bases). There are 13 residues in the CDR3. The V gene's germline CDR1 is SGHNT and CDR2 YYREEE (reference sequence). V lost 1 base and J lost 3, with 8 bases in between. The CDR3 DNA is TGTGCCAGCAGCTTGTTCCAGGGCTACGAGCAGTACTTC. Its translation: CASSLFQGYEQYF. Based on the CDR3 plus reference TRBV5-4 and TRBJ2-7, the full variable domain is ETGVTQSPTHLIKTRGQQVTLRCSSQSGHNTVSWYQQALGQGPQFIFQYYREEENGRGNFPPRFSGLQFPNYSSELNVNALELDDSALYLCASSLFQGYEQYFGPGTRLTVT.

The J gene is TRBJ1-2, the V gene TRBV6-5; 7 positions agree with TRBD1. Trimming cost V 2 bases and J 8 bases; bases outside gene matches: 5. The length of the CDR3 is 13 residues. The germline gives CDR1 MNHEY, CDR2 SVGAGI. The chain's CDR3 is CASSYEGARGYTF. For the CDR3, the DNA is TGTGCCAGCAGTTACGAGGGGGCGCGGGGCTACACCTTC.

Remarks on this clone: Other DNA sequences within the sample encode an identical CDR3. The chain uses TRBV28 and TRBJ2-5, with D uncertain. In germline, CDR1 is MDHEN, CDR2 SYDVKM. The V and J ends lost 5 bases and 3 bases respectively, with 4 bases between them. The CDR3 spans 11 residues. The CDR3 sequence: CASSAEETQYF. The CDR3 DNA sequence: TGTGCCAGCAGTGCAGAAGAGACCCAGTACTTC.

The chain is built from TRBV25-1 and TRBJ1-1; a possible D gene is TRBD1 (5 bases). V lost 4 bases to trimming and J lost 0 bases, with 6 bases between them. This CDR3 is 13 amino acids long. The germline CDR1 and CDR2 sequences are MGHDK and SYGVNS. The CDR3 reads CASSGGVNTEAFF. The CDR3 DNA is TGTGCCAGCAGTGGAGGGGTGAACACTGAAGCTTTCTTT.

The rearrangement joins TRBV7-8 to TRBJ2-7; 9 nucleotides match TRBD2. Germline CDR1 and CDR2: SGHVS and FQNEAQ. The CDR3 spans 16 residues. Trimming took 5 bases from V and 5 from J; bases not matched to a gene: 13. This CDR3 is CASSIRGASGIHEQYF. Written as DNA, the CDR3 is TGTGCCAGCAGCATAAGGGGAGCTAGCGGGATTCACGAGCAGTACTTC.

The chain combines TRBV6-6 with TRBJ1-5; 7 nucleotides line up with TRBD1. Germline V gene lookup returns CDR1 MNHNY and CDR2 SVGAGI (reference sequence). V gave up 6 bases and J gave up 2 bases; unmatched junction bases: 10. The CDR3 consists of 16 residues. Here the CDR3 reads CASRGHRQGGNQPQHF. DNA for the CDR3: TGTGCCAGCAGGGGGCACCGACAGGGAGGCAATCAGCCCCAGCATTTT.

The chain combines TRBV29-1 with TRBJ2-6, with no clear D. Germline values: CDR1 SQVTM, CDR2 ANQGSEA. V was pared by 4 bases and J by 0 bases, with 7 bases between. CDR3 length: 14 amino acids. The CDR3 sequence: CSVGSYSGANVLTF. Written as DNA, the CDR3 is TGCAGCGTTGGATCGTACTCTGGGGCCAACGTCCTGACTTTC.

This clone was observed a single time. V gene TRBV14 combines with J gene TRBJ2-7; weak D call: TRBD1 (7 bases). Germline loops: CDR1 SGHDN, CDR2 FVKESK. The CDR3 runs to 15 residues. V gave up 2 bases and J gave up 5 bases, with 16 bases separating them. CDR3 DNA: TGTGCCAGCAGCCAAAACATCAGGGGGGCCAACGAGCAGTACTTC. Amino acids: CASSQNIRGANEQYF. The whole variable domain, remainder taken from reference TRBV14 and TRBJ2-7, is EAGVTQFPSHSVIEKGQTVTLRCDPISGHDNLYWYRRVMGKEIKFLLHFVKESKQDESGMPNNRFLAERTGGTYSTLKVQPAELEDSGVYFCASSQNIRGANEQYFGPGTRLTVT.

The chain joins TRBV29-1 to TRBJ2-3; D unresolved. V lost 4 bases to trimming and J lost 6 bases, with 14 bases between them. Germline V gene lookup returns CDR1 SQVTM and CDR2 ANQGSEA. This CDR3 is 13 amino acids long. In DNA form, the CDR3 reads TGCAGCGTTGTCGGTCCAGACGGGGATACGCAGTATTTT. It codes for CSVVGPDGDTQYF.

The chain recombines TRBV19 with TRBJ2-7; D uncertain. This CDR3 region has 15 residues. CDR1 is LNHDA, CDR2 SQIVND, per germline (reference sequence). The V and J ends lost 3 bases and 1 base respectively, with 13 bases between them. CDR3 protein: CASSISRWESYEQYF. CDR3 nucleotides: TGTGCCAGTAGTATTAGTCGTTGGGAATCCTACGAGCAGTACTTC.